The T cell receptor beta chain described here comes from a study of T cell responses to AZD1222 COVID-19 vaccine. General observations from the study: Vaccine-associated CD4 TCRs ranged over spike, dominating at 160-218 and 743-854. A mostly white British donor set with more females was recruited, and clonal diversity was possibly underestimated.

The assay was immunoSEQ multiplex PCR, and TCRdb's table has in-frame clones only and misses some. The sample contains 60,000 to 80,000 clones, 85% of which appear only once. This clone was detected only once. Its cognate antigen is unknown. Germline lookup yields CDR1 MNHNS and CDR2 SASEGT. Trimming took off 1 base at V and 5 bases at J, with 11 bases between the two ends. CDR3 length: 14 amino acids. This TCR came from an adult in good health. The material sequenced was peripheral blood, taken on day 0 of AZD1222 vaccination. This chain joins TRBV6-1 and TRBJ2-5, with D perhaps assigned TRBD1 or TRBD2 (6 bases each). The CDR3 here is CASSEGGAMETQYF. Written as DNA, the CDR3 is TGTGCCAGCAGTGAAGGGGGGGCTATGGAGACCCAGTACTTC.